Presented here are 15 T cell receptor beta chains from one specimen sequenced in a study of early stage breast cancer tumors. Only in-frame clones appear in the TCRdb table, and some are missing; sequencing was by immunoSEQ multiplex PCR. Here the sample spans about 24,000 clones, roughly 64% being singletons. Sequences were obtained from breast tumor tissue. The receptors shown here come from a person aged 55 to 69 with breast cancer.

The CDR3 loop reads CASSEASVPTVGEQYF. The CDR3 region has the DNA TGTGCCAGCAGTGAAGCGAGCGTGCCGACAGTCGGCGAGCAGTACTTC. This rearrangement joins TRBV6-1 to TRBJ2-7; TRBD1 is a possible D gene (5 bases). V was pared by 0 bases and J by 6 bases, with 18 bases between. The CDR3 loop spans 16 amino acids. Germline loops: CDR1 MNHNS, CDR2 SASEGT.

This clone was picked up a small number of times. The chain employs TRBV4-3 and TRBJ1-5; 7 bases match TRBD1. Germline CDR1 is LGHNA and CDR2 is YSLEER. The CDR3 is 14 amino acids. The junction had 2 bases not matched to a gene; V was cut back by 0 bases and J by 6 bases. The CDR3 DNA reads TGCGCCAGCAGCCAAGAGGCAGGGGGTCAGCCCCAGCATTTT. Amino acid sequence: CASSQEAGGQPQHF.

The chain recombines TRBV2 with TRBJ2-5, with TRBD2 identical over 10 bases. V lost 2 bases, J lost 7 bases, and 16 bases stayed unmatched. CDR1 and CDR2 (germline): SNHLY, FYNNEI. The CDR3 runs to 18 residues. CDR3 amino acids: CASSEMSAGTSARGTQYF. As DNA, the CDR3 is TGTGCCAGCAGTGAAATGTCTGCCGGGACTAGCGCCCGTGGGACCCAGTACTTC.

This chain links TRBV27 with TRBJ2-7; TRBD2 agrees at 8 bases. Germline V lookup: CDR1 MNHEY, CDR2 SMNVEV (reference sequence). The V gene end was trimmed by 7 bases and the J gene end by 3 bases; junction bases not matched to a gene: 5. The CDR3 runs to 13 residues. CDR3 DNA sequence: TGTGCCAGCACTAGCGGGCCTCGCTACGAGCAGTACTTC. This encodes CASTSGPRYEQYF.

This clone was counted once. This sequence joins TRBV28 and TRBJ2-1; D is unresolved. The CDR3 is 13 amino acids. Looked up from germline, CDR1 is MDHEN and CDR2 is SYDVKM. V lost 3 bases to trimming and J lost 1 base, with 4 bases between them. The CDR3 sequence is CASSFSSYNEQFF. As DNA, the CDR3 is TGTGCCAGCAGTTTTTCTTCCTACAATGAGCAGTTCTTC.

This clone came up once. This rearrangement joins TRBV7-6 to TRBJ2-7, with 16 bases lining up with TRBD2. Unmatched junction bases numbered 2, after V lost 4 bases and J lost 2 bases. Germline V gives CDR1 SGHVS, CDR2 FNYEAQ. This CDR3 is 16 amino acids long. The DNA of the CDR3 is TGTGCCAGCAGCTCGGGACTAGCGGGAGGGACCTACGAGCAGTACTTC. Residues: CASSSGLAGGTYEQYF.

At least ten counts were recorded for this clone. This chain joins TRBV29-1 and TRBJ2-1, with D uncertain. V was pared by 3 bases and J by 6 bases, with 15 bases between. The CDR3 spans 14 residues. CDR1 and CDR2 from the germline V gene are SQVTM and ANQGSEA. The CDR3, as DNA: TGCAGCGTTGAGTGGTCGAGGTTGGGCAATGAGCAGTTCTTC. Translation gives CSVEWSRLGNEQFF.

V and J are TRBV7-2 and TRBJ2-7, with 9 nucleotides matching TRBD2. The ends lost 5 bases at V and 1 base at J; junction bases unmatched: 6. Germline CDR1 reads SGHTA; CDR2 reads FQGNSA. The CDR3 has 15 amino acids. Here the CDR3 DNA reads TGTGCCAGCAGCCCCTGGGCGGGAGGGTCCTACGAGCAGTACTTC. As protein: CASSPWAGGSYEQYF.

The chain uses TRBV28 and TRBJ2-2, with TRBD1 matching 10 bases. Germline V lookup: CDR1 MDHEN, CDR2 SYDVKM. The V and J ends lost 4 bases and 1 base, in that order; junction bases with no gene match: 3. The CDR3 length is 16 residues. The CDR3 bases are TGTGCCAGCAGTTCCTGGGACAGGGGGAACACCGGGGAGCTGTTTTTT. Protein sequence: CASSSWDRGNTGELFF.

This sequence joins TRBV7-8 and TRBJ2-7; 7 nucleotides match TRBD1. Germline V CDR1 and CDR2: SGHVS, FQNEAQ. There are 13 residues in the CDR3. Losses at the gene ends were 6 bases for V and 2 bases for J; bases not matched to a gene: 4. CDR3 nucleotide sequence: TGTGCCAGCAGGGGGGACAGCGCCTACGAGCAGTACTTC. As protein: CASRGDSAYEQYF.

The chain links TRBV6-1 to TRBJ2-3; 8 positions agree with TRBD2. The CDR3 extends over 12 amino acids. CDR1 MNHNS and CDR2 SASEGT come from the germline V gene. Losses at the gene ends were 2 bases for V and 8 bases for J; bases not matched to a gene: 0. For the CDR3, the DNA is TGTGCCAGCAGTGAAAGCGGGAGTACGCAGTATTTT. As protein: CASSESGSTQYF.

This chain uses TRBV7-3 with TRBJ2-3, with 8 bases lining up with TRBD1. V shed 4 bases and J 3 bases; nucleotides not matched to a gene: 6. CDR1 is SGHTA and CDR2 is FQGTGA in the germline V gene. The CDR3 has 15 residues. CDR3 sequence: CASSSRTGWTDTQYF. CDR3 in DNA: TGTGCCAGCAGCTCTCGGACAGGGTGGACAGATACGCAGTATTTT. The variable domain in full, completed from reference TRBV7-3 and TRBJ2-3, reads GAGVSQTPSNKVTEKGKYVELRCDPISGHTALYWYRQSLGQGPEFLIYFQGTGAADDSGLPNDRFFAVRPEGSVSTLKIQRTERGDSAVYLCASSSRTGWTDTQYFGPGTRLTVL.

The chain employs TRBV18 and TRBJ2-2; D perhaps matches TRBD2 (6 bases). V was clipped by 2 bases and J by 4 bases, with 14 bases between them. CDR1 and CDR2 (germline): KGHSH, LQKENI. The length of the CDR3 is 16 residues. The CDR3 DNA sequence: TGTGCCAGCTCACCAATTAGGGGAGGCGTCACCGGGGAGCTGTTTTTT. Amino acids: CASSPIRGGVTGELFF.

The V and J genes are TRBV21-1 and TRBJ2-7; TRBD1, as called in the table, went unchecked against the DNA. TRBV21-1 is a known pseudogene. This CDR3 contains 18 residues. The CDR3 reads CASSKPWITGQGSYEQYF. CDR3 DNA sequence: TGTGCCAGCAGCAAACCTTGGATTACGGGACAGGGGTCCTACGAGCAGTACTTC.

The sample holds many counts of this clone. The chain combines TRBV11-2 with TRBJ1-5; no firm D call. CDR1 and CDR2 from the germline V gene are SGHAT and FQNNGV. V lost 5 bases and J lost 11, with 10 bases in between. This CDR3 region has 11 residues. For the CDR3, the DNA is TGTGCCAGCAGCGCATCCGGGGCCCAGCATTTT. It specifies CASSASGAQHF. The complete variable domain, with remaining parts taken from reference TRBV11-2 and TRBJ1-5, reads EAGVAQSPRYKIIEKRQSVAFWCNPISGHATLYWYQQILGQGPKLLIQFQNNGVVDDSQLPKDRFSAERLKGVDSTLKIQPAKLEDSAVYLCASSASGAQHFGDGTRLSIL.